This entry describes one T cell receptor beta chain. No antigen is known for it. Between the trimmed V and J ends, which lost 2 bases and 4 bases, there was a span of 13 bases. This CDR3 comprises 15 residues. Germline CDR1 and CDR2: SEHNR and FQNEAQ (reference sequence). The PCR had 60 Vbeta and 13 Jbeta primers. Clones were read by immunoSEQ multiplex PCR, and TCRdb kept only the in-frame ones, dropping some. This sample yields 75,000 to 90,000 clones, of which 85% are seen a single time; 7.4% belongs to the top ten. The data originate from a study of cytomegalovirus exposure and HLA in healthy donors. The study, taken as a whole, reports: CMV antigen specificity of three CMV-associated chains was confirmed in vitro.

The chain is built from TRBV7-9 and TRBJ2-3; D is perhaps TRBD2 (5 bases). Sequencing was carried out using PBMCs. The TCR was taken from a man aged 35 to 55 in good health and CMV-seropositive. The DNA of the CDR3 is TGTGCCAGCAGCTTAAAAGACACCGGGGCAGATACGCAGTATTTT. Translation gives CASSLKDTGADTQYF.